This TCR beta chain was profiled in a study of memory CD4+ T cells and cytomegalovirus serostatus. The protocol was immunoSEQ multiplex PCR, while the TCRdb copy is restricted to in-frame clones and leaves out a portion. The table shows some 52,000 clones, with 65% to 80% occurring only once. The CDR3 is 15 amino acids. Losses at the gene ends were 7 bases for V and 2 bases for J; bases not matched to a gene: 6. Germline V lookup: CDR1 LNHDA, CDR2 SQIVND (reference sequence). For this clone: Other DNA sequences within the sample encode an identical CDR3.

The sort gate was single viable CD3+CD4+CD8-CD45RO+ cells for memory CD4+ T cells. This TCR came from an adult in good health and CMV-seropositive. Sample: memory CD4+ T cells from blood. The chain uses TRBV19 and TRBJ2-1; 9 positions match TRBD1. The DNA for the CDR3 is TGTGCCAGTATTCCGGACAGGGGTGCCTACAATGAGCAGTTCTTC. This translates into CASIPDRGAYNEQFF.